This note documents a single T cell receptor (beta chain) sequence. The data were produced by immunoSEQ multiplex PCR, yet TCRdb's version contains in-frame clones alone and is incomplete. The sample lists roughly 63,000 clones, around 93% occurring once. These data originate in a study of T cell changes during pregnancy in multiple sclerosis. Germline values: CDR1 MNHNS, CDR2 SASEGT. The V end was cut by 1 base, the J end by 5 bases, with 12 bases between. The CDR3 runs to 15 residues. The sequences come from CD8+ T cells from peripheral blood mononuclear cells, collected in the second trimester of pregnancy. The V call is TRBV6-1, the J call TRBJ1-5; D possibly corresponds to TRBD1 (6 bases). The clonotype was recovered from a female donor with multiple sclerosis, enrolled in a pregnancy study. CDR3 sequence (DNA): TGTGCCAGCAGTGAAGAACAGGGCGCATATCAGCCCCAGCATTTT. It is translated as CASSEEQGAYQPQHF.